Presented here are 11 T cell receptor beta chains from one specimen sequenced in a study of blood T cell repertoires in COVID-19. The data were produced by immunoSEQ multiplex PCR, yet TCRdb's version contains in-frame clones alone and is incomplete. Among fewer than 250,000 clones listed, about 85% were seen once. The specimen sequenced was peripheral blood. The origin of the receptors is a man in his sixties or seventies with acute or convalescent COVID-19.

The V and J genes are TRBV7-8 and TRBJ2-1; no definite D call. Germline loops: CDR1 SGHVS, CDR2 FQNEAQ. V was trimmed by 2 bases and J by 10 bases, leaving 9 bases between them. The CDR3 sequence is 12 residues long. The CDR3 DNA reads TGTGCCAGCAGCTTATTGAGGTTAGAGCAGTTCTTC. As protein: CASSLLRLEQFF.

The chain uses TRBV24-1 and TRBJ2-7, with 9 bases lining up with TRBD1. The germline gives CDR1 KGHDR, CDR2 SFDVKD. The trim removed 4 bases at V and 11 bases at J, leaving 5 bases unmatched. This CDR3 has 12 residues. The CDR3: CATSELTGGKYF. Here the CDR3 DNA reads TGTGCCACCAGTGAGCTTACAGGGGGCAAGTACTTC.

The rearrangement links TRBV24-1 to TRBJ1-1, with 10 bases lining up with TRBD1. Germline lookup yields CDR1 KGHDR and CDR2 SFDVKD. V gave up 3 bases and J gave up 5 bases; unmatched junction bases: 8. The CDR3 covers 16 residues. This CDR3 reads CATSDTPGQGNTEAFF. The DNA for the CDR3 is TGTGCCACCAGTGATACCCCGGGACAGGGGAATACTGAAGCTTTCTTT.

The CDR3 loop reads CATSDYSQEGAETQYF. In DNA form, the CDR3 reads TGTGCCACCAGTGATTACTCACAGGAGGGGGCAGAGACCCAGTACTTC. The chain couples TRBV24-1 to TRBJ2-5, with a weak D call TRBD1 (7 bases). V lost 2 bases and J 4 bases, leaving 16 bases between the germline ends. The CDR3 sequence is 16 residues long. CDR1 is KGHDR and CDR2 is SFDVKD in the germline V gene.

This clone has only one observation. The V call is TRBV5-1, the J call TRBJ2-7, with 9 bases lining up with TRBD1. The germline gives CDR1 SGHRS, CDR2 YFSETQ. This CDR3 spans 14 amino acids. After removal of 2 bases from V and 6 bases from J, the junction contained 6 bases not matched to a gene. CDR3 sequence reads: CASSLVQGAGEQYF. CDR3 sequence (DNA): TGCGCCAGCAGCTTAGTACAGGGGGCGGGCGAGCAGTACTTC.

This clone has a single count. The rearrangement links TRBV5-6 to TRBJ2-1, with a possible D match to TRBD2 (6 bases). The CDR3 has 13 residues. The V and J ends lost 0 bases and 7 bases respectively, with 8 bases between them. Germline CDR1 SGHDT, CDR2 YYEEEE. The CDR3 sequence is CASSLVAGNEQFF. For the CDR3, the DNA is TGTGCCAGCAGCTTGGTTGCGGGGAATGAGCAGTTCTTC.

This sequence joins TRBV6-6 and TRBJ2-2; maybe TRBD1 (6 bases). V was clipped by 4 bases and J by 5 bases, with 17 bases between them. The V gene's germline CDR1 is MNHNY and CDR2 SVGAGI (reference sequence). This CDR3 spans 16 amino acids. CDR3 coding DNA: TGTGCCAGCAGTTTTTTAGGGGGAGTTAGTACCGGGGAGCTGTTTTTT. This codes for CASSFLGGVSTGELFF.

The chain is built from TRBV5-4 and TRBJ2-3, with TRBD1 matching over 10 bases. The CDR3 length is 15 residues. The V gene end was trimmed by 4 bases and the J gene end by 4 bases; junction bases not matched to a gene: 6. Germline V lookup: CDR1 SGHNT, CDR2 YYREEE (reference sequence). CDR3 loop: CASSLGQGSADTQYF. Here the CDR3 DNA reads TGTGCCAGCAGCCTGGGACAGGGGAGCGCAGATACGCAGTATTTT.

This clone was observed once. The chain has TRBV6-1 and TRBJ1-4; a possible D gene is TRBD1 (6 bases). CDR1 is MNHNS, CDR2 SASEGT, per germline. V dropped 3 bases and J dropped 1 base, with 9 bases sitting between them. The CDR3 is 15 amino acids. CDR3 sequence reads: CASSDLGGTNEKLFF. CDR3 nucleotides: TGTGCCAGCAGTGATTTAGGGGGAACTAATGAAAAACTGTTTTTT.

The chain recombines TRBV4-3 with TRBJ2-7, with a possible D match to TRBD1 (6 bases). CDR3 length equals 16 residues. Trimming stripped 1 base from V and 2 bases from J, with 15 bases between. Germline lookup yields CDR1 LGHNA and CDR2 YSLEER. The CDR3, as DNA: TGCGCCAGCAGCCAAGGTACCAACAGGGTCCCCTACGAGCAGTACTTC. Its protein is CASSQGTNRVPYEQYF.

The chain links TRBV6-5 to TRBJ1-5; D is uncertain. V was shortened by 7 bases and J by 1 base, with 8 bases between the two germline ends. This CDR3 comprises 13 residues. Germline V gene lookup returns CDR1 MNHEY and CDR2 SVGAGI. CDR3 loop: CASKPESNQPQHF. The CDR3, as DNA: TGTGCCAGCAAGCCCGAAAGCAATCAGCCCCAGCATTTT.